This entry lists 8 T cell receptor beta chains sequenced from one sample in a study of T cells in women clearing cervical HPV infection (dated by TCRdb to 2017 to 2018). Library prep was done by the immunoSEQ multiplex PCR assay. The immuneACCESS repertoire file appears here via TCRdb, limited to in-frame rearrangements. These files lack a portion of the clones; in checked studies, under half of the deficit traces to unresolved V genes, and the cause of the others is not known. The sample has tens of thousands of clones on record. The ten largest account for roughly 3% of the sample. The material sequenced was blood buffy coat. These receptors were collected from a woman between 18 and 70 years old with a cervical HPV16 infection that either progressed to CIN3+ or cleared (not recorded which).

Turning to this clone: The read gets to within 3 residues of the CDR3 end, and the germline J gene fills in the rest. The rearrangement joins TRBV2 to TRBJ1-5; D possibly corresponds to TRBD1 (6 bases). Germline V lookup: CDR1 SNHLY, CDR2 FYNNEI. The CDR3 is 12 amino acids. Trimming cost V 8 bases and J 5 bases, with 10 bases left between them. CDR3 DNA, as far as it was read: TGTGCCAGCGGGGGGGGCTATCAGCCC. Its protein product is CASGGGYQP. The entire CDR3 protein reads CASGGGYQPQHF.

As to this clone: The read terminates 3 residues ahead of where the CDR3 ends, so the germline J gene completes it. This chain uses TRBV19 with TRBJ1-1; maybe TRBD1 (6 bases). CDR1 is LNHDA and CDR2 is SQIVND in the germline V gene (reference sequence). CDR3 size: 15 residues. Here the CDR3 reads CASSIWAGDNEKAFF. CDR3 DNA, as far as it was read: TGTGCCAGTAGTATTTGGGCAGGGGATAATGAAAAA.

On this clone itself: The CDR3 end falls 3 residues outside the read, so it is completed with the germline J gene. The V and J genes are TRBV2 and TRBJ2-2; 8 nucleotides agree with TRBD2. The CDR3 is made up of 14 amino acids. V trimming: 11 bases; J trimming: 4 bases; junction bases outside the gene matches: 9. From germline, CDR1 is SNHLY and CDR2 FYNNEI. The CDR3 spells CAGAGTRGTGELFF. CDR3 DNA (partial): TGTGCCGGCGCGGGGACTAGGGGCACCGGGGAG.

The CDR3 spells CASSIFGGGSYNDYTF. The DNA read from the CDR3 is TGTGCCAGTAGTATTTTCGGGGGAGGATCCTACAATGAC. This chain links TRBV19 with TRBJ1-2; tentative D call: TRBD1 (5 bases). Sequencing ends 3 residues short of the CDR3 end; the germline J gene provides the rest. Per germline, CDR1 LNHDA and CDR2 SQIVND (reference sequence). CDR3 size: 16 residues.

Note on this clone: The read ends 3 residues before the CDR3 terminus; that terminus is restored from the germline J gene. The chain links TRBV29-1 to TRBJ1-2, with a tentative D call TRBD1 (6 bases). The CDR3 loop spans 14 amino acids. The germline V gene encodes CDR1 SQVTM and CDR2 ANQGSEA. The part of the CDR3 DNA that was read is TGCAGCGTCCCCCACAGGGAGGGGGTAGAGGGC. The encoded protein is CSVPHREGVEG. From start to end, the CDR3 is CSVPHREGVEGYTF.

A word on this clone: The read stops 3 residues short of the end of the CDR3; the missing end is completed from the germline J gene. The chain joins TRBV14 to TRBJ1-1, with D perhaps matching TRBD1 (5 bases). Trimming shortened V by 0 bases and J by 5 bases, and 25 bases separated the two germline ends. Germline V gene lookup returns CDR1 SGHDN and CDR2 FVKESK. The CDR3 runs to 19 residues. The DNA read from the CDR3 is TGTGCCAGCAGCCAAGATAAGTCAGGGTTGATTCGAACGGAAACTGAA. This gives the protein CASSQDKSGLIRTETE. The entire CDR3 protein reads CASSQDKSGLIRTETEAFF.

As to this clone: The CDR3 end lies 3 residues beyond the end of the read and is filled in from the germline J gene. The V and J genes are TRBV7-7 and TRBJ2-7, with 10 nucleotides matching TRBD1. Trimming took 5 bases from V and 2 from J; bases not matched to a gene: 6. The CDR3 loop spans 15 amino acids. CDR1 is SSHAT and CDR2 is FNYEAQ in the germline V gene (reference sequence). The part of the CDR3 DNA that was read is TGTGCCAGCAGCCCCGGGACAGGGGAAGCCTACGAG. It yields the protein CASSPGTGEAYE. The complete CDR3 protein is CASSPGTGEAYEQYF.

As to this clone: The CDR3 goes on 3 residues after the read ends, and that part is filled in from the germline J gene. The chain employs TRBV18 and TRBJ2-3, with 8 nucleotides matching TRBD1. Germline CDR1 reads KGHSH; CDR2 reads LQKENI. This CDR3 has 14 residues. The sequenced CDR3 bases are TGTGCCAGCTCACCGCAGGGGGCTGTAGAGACG. Encoded protein: CASSPQGAVET. The full CDR3 reads CASSPQGAVETQYF.